Below, 9 T cell receptor beta chains from the same sample are listed, as sequenced in a study of breast tumors, draining lymph nodes, adjacent tissues. Samples came from axillary lymph nodes draining the breast cancer. TCRdb re-analysed the multiplex PCR reads in MiXCR, keeping a single row per CDR3 protein. Of some 83,000 distinct CDR3 sequences listed, around 20% are singletons. Sequencing was done on a sample of axillary lymph node tissue. The origin of the receptors is a female donor with breast cancer. Some clones in this sample may be carry-over from other donors' samples.

This clonotype was recorded at least ten times. The chain uses TRBV5-1 and TRBJ1-6; no firm D call. V lost 5 bases and J 0 bases, leaving 12 bases between the germline ends. The CDR3 consists of 16 residues. Germline V gives CDR1 SGHRS, CDR2 YFSETQ. The CDR3 sequence is CASSFVESSYNSPLHF. The DNA for the CDR3 is TGCGCCAGCAGTTTCGTGGAGAGCTCCTATAATTCACCCCTCCACTTT.

This rearrangement joins TRBV28 to TRBJ2-7, with TRBD1 as a possible D gene (5 bases). Trimming took off 6 bases at V and 2 bases at J, with 14 bases between the two ends. The V gene's germline CDR1 is MDHEN and CDR2 SYDVKM. This CDR3 is built from 14 residues. Here the CDR3 reads CASSPPQEPYEQYF. CDR3 sequence (DNA): TGTGCCAGCAGCCCTCCACAGGAGCCCTACGAGCAGTACTTC.

This sequence joins TRBV5-6 and TRBJ2-4; 8 bases fit TRBD1. With V trimmed by 3 bases and J by 8 bases, 4 bases remained unmatched. The CDR3 runs to 13 residues. Germline assignment: CDR1 SGHDT and CDR2 YYEEEE. The CDR3 protein is CASSYGQGDIQYF. CDR3 coding DNA: TGTGCCAGCAGCTACGGACAGGGAGACATTCAGTACTTC. The full variable domain, rest sourced from reference TRBV5-6 and TRBJ2-4, is DAGVTQSPTHLIKTRGQQVTLRCSPKSGHDTVSWYQQALGQGPQFIFQYYEEEERQRGNFPDRFSGHQFPNYSSELNVNALLLGDSALYLCASSYGQGDIQYFGAGTRLSVL.

The sample holds many counts of this clonotype. CDR3 DNA sequence: TGTGCCAGTAGCACCTTTACTAGCGGGAACACAGATACGCAGTATTTT. Translating it yields CASSTFTSGNTDTQYF. V gene TRBV19 combines with J gene TRBJ2-3; 10 positions agree with TRBD2. Germline V lookup: CDR1 LNHDA, CDR2 SQIVND (reference sequence). This CDR3 region has 16 residues. J lost 2 bases, V lost 6 bases, and 8 bases had no gene match.

This clonotype came up many times. The rearrangement uses TRBV25-1 and TRBJ1-6, with a weak D call TRBD1 (5 bases). The CDR3 is made up of 14 amino acids. Germline values: CDR1 MGHDK, CDR2 SYGVNS. With 1 base removed from V and 9 bases from J, the gap between germline ends came to 10 bases. CDR3 sequence reads: CASSEFLGGSPLHF. The CDR3 nucleotides are TGTGCCAGCAGTGAATTCTTGGGGGGTTCACCCCTCCACTTT.

In its sample, this clonotype was seen many times. This chain links TRBV7-2 with TRBJ2-7; D not resolved. CDR1 SGHTA and CDR2 FQGNSA come from the germline V gene. The CDR3 has 15 residues. Between the trimmed V and J ends, which lost 0 bases and 2 bases, there was a span of 11 bases. This CDR3 reads CASSLAHGRTYEQYF. In DNA form, the CDR3 reads TGTGCCAGCAGCTTAGCGCACGGCAGAACCTACGAGCAGTACTTC.

This clonotype was seen repeatedly, ten times or more. V usage is TRBV12-3 or TRBV12-4 and J usage is TRBJ1-3; D remains ambiguous. This CDR3 is built from 17 residues. With 3 bases removed from V and 0 bases from J, the gap between germline ends came to 15 bases. The CDR3 DNA reads as TGTGCCAGCAGTTTTATCGGGGAAACCCACTCTGGAAACACCATATATTTT. This translates into CASSFIGETHSGNTIYF.

This clonotype was seen at least ten times. The chain has TRBV11-3 and TRBJ2-1; maybe TRBD1 (6 bases). Germline-derived CDR1 and CDR2 are SGHNT and YENEEA. The CDR3 spans 15 residues. With 7 bases removed from V and 7 bases from J, the gap between germline ends came to 20 bases. The CDR3 DNA is TGTGCCAGCACCAAGGACGGTCGACAGGATAATGAGCAGTTCTTC. Amino acids: CASTKDGRQDNEQFF.

This clonotype was counted ten times or more. The DNA for the CDR3 is TGTGCCAGCAGCATGGATTGGGCCCCTAGCACAGATACGCAGTATTTT. It encodes CASSMDWAPSTDTQYF. The chain employs TRBV7-2 and TRBJ2-3, with D unresolved. The V end lost 5 bases, the J end lost 0 bases, and 15 bases lay between the germline ends. The germline V gene encodes CDR1 SGHTA and CDR2 FQGNSA. The CDR3 contains 16 residues.